One sample yielded the 9 T cell receptor beta chains listed below, sequenced in a study of T-cell memory formation after mild COVID-19. TCRdb re-analysed the 5' RACE reads in MiXCR, keeping a single row per CDR3 protein. This table has around 320,000 distinct CDR3 sequences, 14% appearing once. Sequenced input: PBMCs or a T cell subset sorted from them (not recorded which). Receptor source: a young man who had mild COVID-19 (a few samples of this study predate the infection). Cell type and time point are not known.

The V and J genes are TRBV4-1 and TRBJ2-4, with TRBD2 matching over 7 bases. Germline CDR1 and CDR2: MGHRA and YSYEKL. This CDR3 has 13 amino acids. V shed 0 bases, J shed 9 bases, and the junction held 2 bases outside the gene matches. The CDR3 spells CASSQEGGGIQYF. The CDR3 nucleotides read TGCGCCAGCAGCCAAGAGGGGGGGGGCATTCAGTACTTC.

This clonotype was seen at least ten times. The chain joins TRBV15 to TRBJ1-1, with D unresolved. This CDR3 spans 13 amino acids. The V end was cut by 2 bases, the J end by 13 bases, with 17 bases between. Germline CDR1 and CDR2: LNHNV and YYDKDF (reference sequence). The CDR3 coding sequence is TGTGCCACCAGCAGACGAGGAACGCCTGACGTTTTCTTT. Translating gives CATSRRGTPDVFF.

This clonotype was counted only a few times. CDR3 loop: CASGLDLYEQYF. The CDR3 region has the DNA TGTGCTAGTGGTCTGGACCTTTACGAGCAGTACTTC. The chain has TRBV12-5 and TRBJ2-7; D is undetermined. Deletions cut 5 bases from V and 4 bases from J, with 9 bases between. The CDR3 is 12 amino acids. Germline CDR1 is LGHNT and CDR2 is FRNRAP.

The CDR3 coding sequence is TGTGCCAGCAGCTCCTCCCTAGCGGGAACCACAGATACGCAGTATTTT. This encodes CASSSSLAGTTDTQYF. This chain links TRBV7-2 with TRBJ2-3; 9 bases map to TRBD2. Germline V gives CDR1 SGHTA, CDR2 FQGNSA. CDR3 length: 16 amino acids. J lost 2 bases, V lost 4 bases, and 7 bases had no gene match.

J is TRBJ1-1 and V is TRBV12-2; the table names TRBD1, a call not compared with the DNA. TRBV12-2 constitutes a pseudogene. CDR3 size: 19 residues. The CDR3 here is CASRFRSLEQGRSGAEAFF. DNA of the CDR3: TGTGCAAGTCGCTTTCGCTCCCTTGAACAGGGCCGGAGTGGGGCTGAAGCTTTCTTT.

V is TRBV21-1 and J is TRBJ1-1; TRBD1, the D gene given by the table, was not confirmed from the DNA. TRBV21-1 is classified as a pseudogene. This CDR3 contains 13 residues. The CDR3, as DNA: TGTGCCAGCAGCAAAGTCGAGGACAGGCAAGCTTTCTTT. Its translation: CASSKVEDRQAFF.

In its sample, this clonotype was seen a few times. The chain uses TRBV28 and TRBJ2-2; 7 positions agree with TRBD2. Germline CDR1 reads MDHEN; CDR2 reads SYDVKM. This CDR3 is 15 amino acids long. The V and J ends lost 3 bases and 5 bases, in that order; junction bases with no gene match: 6. Written as DNA, the CDR3 is TGTGCCAGCAGTTTTCGGGGGGTGAGGACCGGGGAGCTGTTTTTT. Translation gives CASSFRGVRTGELFF.

This clonotype came up a few times. The chain links TRBV6-2 or TRBV6-3 to TRBJ2-2, with D hard to call. Trimming removed 0 bases at V and 6 bases at J, with 8 bases between. CDR1 is MNHEY, CDR2 SVGEGT, per germline. The CDR3 covers 14 residues. The CDR3 nucleotides are TGTGCCAGCAGTTACTCTTATCAGCCCGGGGAGCTGTTTTTT. Protein product: CASSYSYQPGELFF.

This sequence joins TRBV5-1 and TRBJ1-5; D is perhaps TRBD1 (6 bases). The CDR3 length is 14 residues. V lost 4 bases and J 4 bases, leaving 12 bases between the germline ends. The germline CDR1 and CDR2 sequences are SGHRS and YFSETQ. The CDR3 spells CASSPGTPNQPQHF. The CDR3 DNA reads TGCGCCAGCAGCCCCGGGACACCTAATCAGCCCCAGCATTTT.